This TCR beta chain was sequenced for a study of T cells in Graves' hyperthyroidism and ophthalmopathy. From germline, CDR1 is DFQATT and CDR2 SNEGSKA (reference sequence). The CDR3 is 13 residues long. The V end lost 6 bases, the J end lost 1 base, and 12 bases lay between the germline ends. Findings and caveats of the study: In blood, most of the thyroid clonotypes expanded above 0.001 were also present. Separation of ophthalmopathy from stable hyperthyroidism was achieved by a 13 V-J model.

TCR beta CDR3 region amplification was performed from RNA transcripts. First-round RT-PCR targeting the TCR CDR3 was performed with the HTBI primer set. TCRdb reanalysed the multiplex PCR reads using MiXCR and keeps one entry per CDR3 protein. This repertoire shows about 640,000 distinct CDR3 sequences, just under 45% found once; its top ten account for about 7%. This clonotype has a count of ten or more. What it recognizes is unknown. This clonotype was sampled from an adult man with Graves' disease, either hyperthyroidism or ophthalmopathy (not recorded which). The source material was peripheral blood or thyroid tissue (not recorded which). This chain joins TRBV20-1 and TRBJ1-1; a possible D gene is TRBD1 (5 bases). Here the CDR3 reads CSADRDGNTEAFF. The CDR3 bases are TGCAGTGCGGACCGGGACGGGAACACTGAAGCTTTCTTT.